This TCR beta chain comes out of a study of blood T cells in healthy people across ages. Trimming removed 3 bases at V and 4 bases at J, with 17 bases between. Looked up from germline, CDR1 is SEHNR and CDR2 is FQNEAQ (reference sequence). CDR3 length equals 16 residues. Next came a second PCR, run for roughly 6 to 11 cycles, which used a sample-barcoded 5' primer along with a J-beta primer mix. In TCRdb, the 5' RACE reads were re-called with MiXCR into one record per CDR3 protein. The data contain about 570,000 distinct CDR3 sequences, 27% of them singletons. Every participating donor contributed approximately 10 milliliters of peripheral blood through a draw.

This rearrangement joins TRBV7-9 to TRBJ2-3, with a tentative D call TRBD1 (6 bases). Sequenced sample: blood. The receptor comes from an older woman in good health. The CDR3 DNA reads TGTGCCAGCAGCTTCGGTCGTCAGGGGCTATCAGATACGCAGTATTTT. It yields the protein CASSFGRQGLSDTQYF.